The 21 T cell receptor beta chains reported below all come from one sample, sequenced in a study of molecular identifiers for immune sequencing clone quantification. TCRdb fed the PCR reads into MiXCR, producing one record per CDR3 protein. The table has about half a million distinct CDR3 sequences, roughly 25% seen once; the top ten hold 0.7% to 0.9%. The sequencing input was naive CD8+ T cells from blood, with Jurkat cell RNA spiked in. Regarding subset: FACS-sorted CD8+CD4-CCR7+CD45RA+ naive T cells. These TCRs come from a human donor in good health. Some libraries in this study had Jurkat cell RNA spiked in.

CDR3 sequence (DNA): TGTGCCAGCAGTGAGTTTGGGACTAACAATGAGCAGTTCTTC. As protein: CASSEFGTNNEQFF. The chain uses TRBV6-4 and TRBJ2-1; 7 positions match TRBD2. J gave up 5 bases and V 3 bases, and 4 bases lay outside the gene matches. Germline CDR1 and CDR2: MRHNA and SNTAGT. There are 14 residues in the CDR3.

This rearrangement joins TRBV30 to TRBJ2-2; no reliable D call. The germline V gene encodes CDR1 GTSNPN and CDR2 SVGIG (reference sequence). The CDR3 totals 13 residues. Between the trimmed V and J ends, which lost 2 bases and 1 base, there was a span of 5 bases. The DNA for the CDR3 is TGTGCCTGGAGTCCGGTGAACACCGGGGAGCTGTTTTTT. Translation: CAWSPVNTGELFF.

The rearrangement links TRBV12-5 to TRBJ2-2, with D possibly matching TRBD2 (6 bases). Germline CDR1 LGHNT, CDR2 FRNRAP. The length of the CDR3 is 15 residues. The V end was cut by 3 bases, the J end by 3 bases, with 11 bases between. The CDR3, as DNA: TGTGCTAGTGGTTTAGGCTGGGGGGACACCGGGGAGCTGTTTTTT. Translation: CASGLGWGDTGELFF.

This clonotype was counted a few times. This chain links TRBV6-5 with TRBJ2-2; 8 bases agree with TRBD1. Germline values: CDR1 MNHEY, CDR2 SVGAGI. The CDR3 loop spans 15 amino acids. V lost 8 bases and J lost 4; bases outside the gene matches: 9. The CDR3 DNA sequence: TGTGCCAGCGGGGAACAGGGGGGCTTCACCGGGGAGCTGTTTTTT. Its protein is CASGEQGGFTGELFF.

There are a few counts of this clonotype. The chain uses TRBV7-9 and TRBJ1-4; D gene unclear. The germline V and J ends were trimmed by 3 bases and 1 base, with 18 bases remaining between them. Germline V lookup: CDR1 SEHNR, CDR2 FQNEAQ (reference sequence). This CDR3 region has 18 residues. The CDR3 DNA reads TGTGCCAGCAGCTTGGGCAAACCCGCACTTCGAACTAATGAAAAACTGTTTTTT. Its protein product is CASSLGKPALRTNEKLFF.

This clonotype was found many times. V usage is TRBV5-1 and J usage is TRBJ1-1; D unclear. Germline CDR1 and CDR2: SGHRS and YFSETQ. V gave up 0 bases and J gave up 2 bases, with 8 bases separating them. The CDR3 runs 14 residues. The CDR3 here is CASSLVYRNTEAFF. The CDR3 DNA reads TGCGCCAGCAGCTTGGTATACAGAAACACTGAAGCTTTCTTT.

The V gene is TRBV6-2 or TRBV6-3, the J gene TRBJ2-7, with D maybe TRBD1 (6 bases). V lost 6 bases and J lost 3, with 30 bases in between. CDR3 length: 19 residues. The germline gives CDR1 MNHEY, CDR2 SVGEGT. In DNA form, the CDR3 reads TGTGCCAGCAGAACGAATAGGGCAGGGGCTGAAACTTTGGTCTACGAGCAGTACTTC. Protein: CASRTNRAGAETLVYEQYF.

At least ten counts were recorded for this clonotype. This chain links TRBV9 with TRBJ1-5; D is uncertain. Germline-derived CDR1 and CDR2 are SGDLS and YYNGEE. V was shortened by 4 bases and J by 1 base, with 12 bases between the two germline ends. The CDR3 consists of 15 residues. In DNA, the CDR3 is TGTGCCAGCAGCCAATACGACGGAAGCAATCAGCCCCAGCATTTT. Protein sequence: CASSQYDGSNQPQHF.

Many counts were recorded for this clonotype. CDR3 coding DNA: TGTGCCAGCAGTTTGTCTTGGAATCAGCCCCAGCATTTT. This gives the protein CASSLSWNQPQHF. The V and J genes are TRBV27 and TRBJ1-5; D gene uncertain. This CDR3 comprises 13 residues. Trimming stripped 3 bases from V and 4 bases from J, with 7 bases between. The germline gives CDR1 MNHEY, CDR2 SMNVEV (reference sequence).

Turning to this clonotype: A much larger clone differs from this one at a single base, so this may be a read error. The CDR3 DNA sequence: TGTGCCAGCAGCCCGGTCGTTGGGGCCAACGTCCAGACTTTC. Its protein product is CASSPVVGANVQTF. The chain recombines TRBV7-8 with TRBJ2-6, with D tentatively TRBD1 (5 bases). The CDR3 contains 14 residues. Germline assignment: CDR1 SGHVS and CDR2 FQNEAQ. The full variable domain, its missing parts supplied by reference TRBV7-8 and TRBJ2-6, is GAGVSQSPRYKVAKRGQDVALRCDPISGHVSLFWYQQALGQGPEFLTYFQNEAQLDKSGLPSDRFFAERPEGSVSTLKIQRTQQEDSAVYLCASSPVVGANVQTFGAGSRLTVL.

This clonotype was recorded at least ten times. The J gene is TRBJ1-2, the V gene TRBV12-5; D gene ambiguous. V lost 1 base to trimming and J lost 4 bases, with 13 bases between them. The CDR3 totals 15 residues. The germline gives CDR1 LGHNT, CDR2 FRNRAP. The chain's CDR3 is CASGLEGMHFYGYTF. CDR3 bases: TGTGCTAGTGGTTTGGAAGGAATGCATTTCTATGGCTACACCTTC.

The CDR3 DNA reads TGCAGTGCTAGACTCAGTACCTACGAGCAGTACTTC. Residues: CSARLSTYEQYF. The chain carries TRBV20-1 and TRBJ2-7, with no clear D. The CDR3 spans 12 residues. The germline gives CDR1 DFQATT, CDR2 SNEGSKA (reference sequence). V lost 2 bases to trimming and J lost 2 bases, with 7 bases between them.

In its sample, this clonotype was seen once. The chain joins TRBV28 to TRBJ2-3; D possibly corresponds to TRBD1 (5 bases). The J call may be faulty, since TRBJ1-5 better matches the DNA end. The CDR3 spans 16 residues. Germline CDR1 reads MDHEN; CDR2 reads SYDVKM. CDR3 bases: TGTGCCAGCAGTTTATTCCCGGGGACTAGCACAGATACGCAGCATTTT. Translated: CASSLFPGTSTDTQHF.

The DNA for the CDR3 is TGTGCCAGTCATACCGTCCACGTGCGGAAGGGGTACACCTTC. Residues: CASHTVHVRKGYTF. V gene TRBV19 combines with J gene TRBJ1-2, with a tentative D call TRBD1 (5 bases). This CDR3 spans 14 amino acids. Germline V gene data show CDR1 as LNHDA and CDR2 as SQIVND (reference sequence). V lost 8 bases and J lost 11, with 24 bases in between.

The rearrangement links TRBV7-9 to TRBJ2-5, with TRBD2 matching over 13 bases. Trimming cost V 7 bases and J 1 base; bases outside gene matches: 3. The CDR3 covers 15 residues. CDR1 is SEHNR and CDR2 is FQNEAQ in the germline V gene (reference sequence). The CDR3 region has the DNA TGTGCCAGCACCCGGACTAGCGGGGGCCAAGAGACCCAGTACTTC. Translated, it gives CASTRTSGGQETQYF.

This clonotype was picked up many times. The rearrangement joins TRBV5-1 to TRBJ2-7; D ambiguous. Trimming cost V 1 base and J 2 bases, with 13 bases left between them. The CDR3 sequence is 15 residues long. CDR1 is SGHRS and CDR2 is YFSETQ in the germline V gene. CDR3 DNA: TGCGCCAGCAGCTTGTTCTCTGGGTCGGCCTACGAGCAGTACTTC. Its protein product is CASSLFSGSAYEQYF.

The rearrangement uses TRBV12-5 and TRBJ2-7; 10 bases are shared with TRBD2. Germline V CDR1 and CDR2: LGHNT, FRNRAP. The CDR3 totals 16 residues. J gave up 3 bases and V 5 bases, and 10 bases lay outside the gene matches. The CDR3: CASGQPIAGGLYEQYF. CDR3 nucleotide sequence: TGTGCTAGTGGTCAACCAATAGCGGGAGGCCTCTACGAGCAGTACTTC.

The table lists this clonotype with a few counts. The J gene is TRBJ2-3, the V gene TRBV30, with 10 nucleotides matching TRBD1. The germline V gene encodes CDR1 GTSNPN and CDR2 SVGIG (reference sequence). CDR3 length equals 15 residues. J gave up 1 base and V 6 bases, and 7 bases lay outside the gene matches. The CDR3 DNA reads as TGTGCCTGTCACGACGGGACAGGGGGCACAGATACGCAGTATTTT. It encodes CACHDGTGGTDTQYF.

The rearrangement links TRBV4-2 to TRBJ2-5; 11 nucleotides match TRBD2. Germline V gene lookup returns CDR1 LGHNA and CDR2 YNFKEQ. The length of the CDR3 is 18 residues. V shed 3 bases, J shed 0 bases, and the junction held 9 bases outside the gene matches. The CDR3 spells CASSHYFPGLADQETQYF. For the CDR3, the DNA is TGTGCCAGCAGCCATTATTTTCCGGGACTAGCGGACCAAGAGACCCAGTACTTC.

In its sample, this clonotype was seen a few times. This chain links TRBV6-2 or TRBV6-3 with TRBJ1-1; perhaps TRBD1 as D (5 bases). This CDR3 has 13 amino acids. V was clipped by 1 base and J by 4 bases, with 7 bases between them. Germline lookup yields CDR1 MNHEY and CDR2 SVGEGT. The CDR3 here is CASSYFDSTEAFF. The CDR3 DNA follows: TGTGCCAGCAGTTACTTTGACAGCACTGAAGCTTTCTTT.

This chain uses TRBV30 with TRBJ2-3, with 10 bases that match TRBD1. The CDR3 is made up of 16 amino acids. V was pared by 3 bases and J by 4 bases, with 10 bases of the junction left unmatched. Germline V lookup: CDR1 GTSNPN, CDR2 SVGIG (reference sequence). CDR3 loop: CAWSHRQGTGADTQYF. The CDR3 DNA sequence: TGTGCCTGGAGCCACCGCCAAGGGACAGGGGCAGATACGCAGTATTTT.